The T cell receptor (beta chain) under discussion was sequenced for a study of blood T cells in healthy people across ages. Broader study findings: Leaving the PBMCs unsorted stopped any conclusive comparison of naive versus antigen-experienced cells.

There are many counts of this clonotype. Its matching antigen is unknown. Being one base from a much bigger clone, this may be a read error. The authors isolated at least 6.5 million PBMCs per sample. Trimming cost V 8 bases and J 4 bases, with 14 bases left between them. CDR3 size: 12 residues. The V gene's germline CDR1 is GTSNPN and CDR2 SVGIG (reference sequence). Through a sample-barcoded 5' primer and a J-beta primer mix, a second PCR was run for 7 to 11 cycles. The template-switch adaptor was a 5' adaptor with 12 random nucleotides. It tagged each cDNA molecule. A minimum of 2.5 million CDR3-containing paired-end reads was obtained for each sample. From the 5' RACE reads, TCRdb called clonotypes with MiXCR, one entry per CDR3 protein. The sample comprises about 670,000 distinct CDR3 sequences, approximately 52% of which are singletons, and approximately 15% rests with the top ten.

The material sequenced was blood. This chain links TRBV30 with TRBJ1-1, with D maybe TRBD1 (6 bases). The sequence was obtained from a woman aged 80 or older in good health. The CDR3 DNA reads TGTGCCGGGGGCGCAGGGTTCACTGAAGCTTTCTTT. This encodes CAGGAGFTEAFF.